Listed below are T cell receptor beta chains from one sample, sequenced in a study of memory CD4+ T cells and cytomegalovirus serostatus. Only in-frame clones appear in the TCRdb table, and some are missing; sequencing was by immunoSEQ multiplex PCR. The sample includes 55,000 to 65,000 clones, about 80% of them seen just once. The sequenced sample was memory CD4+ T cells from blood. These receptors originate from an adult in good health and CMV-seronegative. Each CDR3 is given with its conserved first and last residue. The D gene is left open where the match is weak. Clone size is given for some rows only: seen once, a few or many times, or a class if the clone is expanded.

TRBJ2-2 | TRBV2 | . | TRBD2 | TGTGCCAGCAGAGCGGGGGTGAACACCGGGGAGCTGTTTTTT | CASRAGVNTGELFF
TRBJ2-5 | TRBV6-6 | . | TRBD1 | TGTGCCAGCAAAGGACAGGGGATAGAGACCCAGTACTTC | CASKGQGIETQYF
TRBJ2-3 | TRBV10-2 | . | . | TGCGCCAGCAGGGACCTCGTTAGCACAGATACGCAGTATTTT | CASRDLVSTDTQYF
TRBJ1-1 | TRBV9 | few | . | TGTGCCAGCAGCGTAGACACTGAAGCTTTCTTT | CASSVDTEAFF
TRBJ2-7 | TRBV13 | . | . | TGTGCCAGCAGCTCCGGTGGAAGGGGAGTAGTCTACGAGCAGTACTTC | CASSSGGRGVVYEQYF
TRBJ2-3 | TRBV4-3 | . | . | TGCGCCAGCAGCCCCTCGCGGGGACCCACAGATACGCAGTATTTT | CASSPSRGPTDTQYF
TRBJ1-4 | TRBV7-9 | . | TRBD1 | TGTGCCAGCAGCTTAGTATATGCCGGGACAGGGAGCTTTCGCGAAAAACTGTTTTTT | CASSLVYAGTGSFREKLFF
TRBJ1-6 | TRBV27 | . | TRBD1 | TGTGCCAGCAGTTTATCCCCCGCAGGGGGATCACCCCTCCACTTT | CASSLSPAGGSPLHF
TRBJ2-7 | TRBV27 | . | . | TGTGCCAGCAGTTTAATCCCCGAGGCGTACGAGCAGTACTTC | CASSLIPEAYEQYF
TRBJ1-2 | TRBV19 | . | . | TGTGCCAGTAGAAAAACAGGGTATACCTATGGCTACACCTTC | CASRKTGYTYGYTF
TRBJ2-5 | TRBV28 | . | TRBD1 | TGTGCCAGCAGTTTCGGAGGGGGACAGGGGGAGACCCAGTACTTC | CASSFGGGQGETQYF
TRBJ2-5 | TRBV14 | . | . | TGTGCCAGCAGCCAAGAGCTCGGGGCCCAAGAGACCCAGTACTTC | CASSQELGAQETQYF
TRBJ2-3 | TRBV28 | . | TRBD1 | TGTGCCAGCAGTTTATGGGGGGGACAGGGGGCCTCGGGTTCTAGCACAGATACGCAGTATTTT | CASSLWGGQGASGSSTDTQYF
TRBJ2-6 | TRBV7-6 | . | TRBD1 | TGTGCCAGCAGGCCGCTCGAGACAGGGGGCTTTGGGGCCAACGTCCTGACTTTC | CASRPLETGGFGANVLTF
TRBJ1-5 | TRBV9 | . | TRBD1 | TGTGCCAGCAGCGCTAGCGGACAGGGCACGGAGCCCCAGCATTTT | CASSASGQGTEPQHF
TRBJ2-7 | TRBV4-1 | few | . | TGCGCCAGCAGCCGCGGACAGTCCTACGAGCAGTACTTC | CASSRGQSYEQYF
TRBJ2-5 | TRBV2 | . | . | TGTGCCAGCAGTGAGGGGGAGACCCAGTACTTC | CASSEGETQYF
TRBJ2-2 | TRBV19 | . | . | TGTGCCAGTAGTAATCCAGGGGGAGGTGGGGAGCTGTTTTTT | CASSNPGGGGELFF